This T cell receptor (beta chain) was captured by sequencing in a study of identical twins. The CDR3 runs to 14 residues. The V gene lost 0 bases and the J gene lost 2 bases, with 7 bases spanning the gap. In germline, CDR1 is SGHRS, CDR2 YFSETQ. This clonotype was detected a few times. MiXCR was run by TCRdb on the 5' RACE reads, yielding one entry per CDR3 protein. This sample carries about 300,000 distinct CDR3 sequences, 12% of them seen once, and the ten largest clones take around 7.2%. This same sample was also part of a study on yellow fever vaccine responses in identical twins.

V gene TRBV5-1 combines with J gene TRBJ2-3; D ambiguous. This sequence originates from a woman between 18 and 29 years old in good health. Sequencing was done on a sample of CD8+ T cells sorted from blood. CDR3 sequence reads: CASSLEFPTDTQYF. The CDR3 nucleotides are TGCGCCAGCAGCTTGGAATTCCCCACAGATACGCAGTATTTT.